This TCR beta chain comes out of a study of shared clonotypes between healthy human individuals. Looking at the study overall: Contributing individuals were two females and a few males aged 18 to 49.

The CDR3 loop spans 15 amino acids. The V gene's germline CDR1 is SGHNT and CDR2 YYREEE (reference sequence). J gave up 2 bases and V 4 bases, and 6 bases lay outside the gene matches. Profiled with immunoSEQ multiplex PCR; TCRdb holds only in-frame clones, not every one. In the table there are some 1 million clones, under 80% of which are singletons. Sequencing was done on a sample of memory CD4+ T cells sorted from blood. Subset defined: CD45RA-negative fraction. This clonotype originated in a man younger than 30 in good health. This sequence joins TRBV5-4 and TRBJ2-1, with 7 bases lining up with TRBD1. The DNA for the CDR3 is TGTGCCAGCAGCGTCGACAGGGCAACCTACAATGAGCAGTTCTTC. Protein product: CASSVDRATYNEQFF.